These T cell receptor beta chains were read from a single sample in a study of human T cells and chemical hapten exposure. TCRdb reprocessed the RACE reads via MiXCR and lists one record per CDR3 protein. The repertoire holds 39,000 or so distinct CDR3 sequences, with 4% as singletons. The sequencing used whole blood, collected in connection with sensitization to the hapten diphenylcyclopropenone (DPC). Source of these receptors: a man aged 45-60 years with alopecia areata. Some clones in this sample may be carry-over from other donors' samples. The CDR3 runs from the conserved cysteine through the conserved F or W. D genes are given only for firm matches. Only part of the rows carry a size: once, few, many, or a class if the clone is expanded.

>TRBJ2-7|few|TRBV5-1|TRBD2
TGCGCCAGCAGCCCCTCCGCTAGCGGGATTTCCTACGAGCAGTACTTC
CASSPSASGISYEQYF
>TRBJ2-5|many|TRBV5-1|.
TGCGCCAGCAGCTTGGGGTCGTCGGCAGGGGCAAAAGAGACCCAGTACTTC
CASSLGSSAGAKETQYF
>TRBJ2-1|many|TRBV3-1|.
TGTGCCAGCAGCCGCCGGTTAGGAGCCCTGGAGCAGTTCTTC
CASSRRLGALEQFF
>TRBJ2-5|many|TRBV20-1|TRBD1
TGCAGTGCTTCAGGGGGCATGCGGGAGACCCAGTACTTC
CSASGGMRETQYF
>TRBJ2-7|.|TRBV7-9|.
TGTGCCAGCAGCCATGGACGGGGTGGGTTATACGAGCAGTACTTC
CASSHGRGGLYEQYF
>TRBJ1-1|many|TRBV20-1|TRBD1
TGCAGTGCTTCCAGGACAGGGGAGAACACTGAAGCTTTCTTT
CSASRTGENTEAFF
>TRBJ1-6|many|TRBV20-1|.
TGCAGTGCCCCGACAGAGGCTAATTCACCCCTCCACTTT
CSAPTEANSPLHF
>TRBJ2-1|many|TRBV10-3|TRBD1
TGTGCCATCCAGACAGGGTCCAACAATGAGCAGTTCTTC
CAIQTGSNNEQFF
>TRBJ2-1|many|TRBV20-1|.
TGCAGTGCCAGTAGGAGCGGGACAATAAATGAGCAGTTCTTC
CSASRSGTINEQFF
>TRBJ2-4|many|TRBV5-4|.
TGTGCCAGCAGCTTGGCCAACACGATTAAAAACATTCAGTACTTC
CASSLANTIKNIQYF
>TRBJ2-3|many|TRBV6-4|TRBD2
TGTGCCAGCAGTCCAGCGGGGTTCACAGATACGCAGTATTTT
CASSPAGFTDTQYF
>TRBJ2-6|many|TRBV15|.
TGTGCCACCAGCAGAGATAAGCGTAGCTCTGGGGCCAACGTCCTGACTTTC
CATSRDKRSSGANVLTF
>TRBJ2-2|many|TRBV4-1|TRBD1
TGCGCCAGCAGCCAAGAGGGACAGGTGGCCGGGGAGCTGTTTTTT
CASSQEGQVAGELFF
>TRBJ2-1|many|TRBV7-9|.
TGTGCCAGCAGCTCGAGGGAGCAGTTCTTC
CASSSREQFF
>TRBJ2-7|many|TRBV7-2|TRBD1
TGTGCCAGCAGGCCCGGGACAGGGGGCTACGAGCAGTACTTC
CASRPGTGGYEQYF
>TRBJ1-1|few|TRBV7-2|.
TGTGCCAGCAGCCCTCAGGGGAGAAGGACTGAAGCTTTCTTT
CASSPQGRRTEAFF
>TRBJ2-1|many|TRBV10-3|.
TGTGCCATCAGTGACACCAATGAGCAGTTCTTC
CAISDTNEQFF